This T cell receptor (beta chain) was documented in a study of blood T cell repertoires in COVID-19. On the study more broadly: Whether acute or convalescent, the COVID-19 samples came from the United States, Italy and Spain. PBMCs, B-cell-depleted T cells, or T cells provided the cDNA or gDNA that made up the material.

Per the original data handling: The authors estimated nucleated cell counts from reference gene primer amplification. Using immunoSEQ multiplex PCR, the repertoire was profiled, and TCRdb retains in-frame clones only, with some absent. Clone size and V and J calls were adopted from that table, with D and trimming inferred from the DNA. The sample carries roughly 300,000 clones, under 90% recorded once. The receptor's source is a woman aged 55-70 years with active or convalescent COVID-19. Sequenced sample: peripheral blood.

The CDR3 DNA reads TGTGCCAGCAGCCCCGAAGGAGCGGGCGGGACCCAGTACTTC. This codes for CASSPEGAGGTQYF. This chain links TRBV3-1 (or the pseudogene TRBV3-2) with TRBJ2-5; tentatively, D is TRBD2 (6 bases). The CDR3 has 14 amino acids. Trimming pared 4 bases from V and 7 bases from J, leaving 16 bases between. CDR1 and CDR2 (germline): LGHDT, YNNKEL (reference sequence).